Below, one T cell receptor (beta chain) is given with its context. This sample is part of a study of CD8 T cells in Susac syndrome. An input of about 0.5 to 1 ug of RNA was subjected to reverse transcription using random hexamers. The CDR3 of TCR beta was amplified by immunoSEQ multiplex PCR across 54 Vbeta and 13 Jbeta. TCRdb redid the calling of the immunoSEQ multiplex PCR reads with MiXCR, one entry per CDR3 protein. The sample includes about 300,000 distinct CDR3 sequences, around 89% of them seen just once. The CDR3 loop spans 16 amino acids. Germline CDR1 LGHNA, CDR2 YSLEER. V lost 0 bases, J lost 4 bases, and 3 bases stayed unmatched. TCR beta from blood CD8+ and CD4+ T cells was sequenced. The multiple sclerosis controls consisted of treatment-naive patients with relapsing-remitting disease, either stable or active.

V is TRBV4-3 and J is TRBJ2-1, with 10 nucleotides matching TRBD1. This sequence was found in a human donor with multiple sclerosis. Sequenced sample: CD8+ T cells from PBMCs. The DNA for the CDR3 is TGCGCCAGCAGCCAAGAGGACAGGGGGGGATACAATGAGCAGTTCTTC. It translates to CASSQEDRGGYNEQFF.